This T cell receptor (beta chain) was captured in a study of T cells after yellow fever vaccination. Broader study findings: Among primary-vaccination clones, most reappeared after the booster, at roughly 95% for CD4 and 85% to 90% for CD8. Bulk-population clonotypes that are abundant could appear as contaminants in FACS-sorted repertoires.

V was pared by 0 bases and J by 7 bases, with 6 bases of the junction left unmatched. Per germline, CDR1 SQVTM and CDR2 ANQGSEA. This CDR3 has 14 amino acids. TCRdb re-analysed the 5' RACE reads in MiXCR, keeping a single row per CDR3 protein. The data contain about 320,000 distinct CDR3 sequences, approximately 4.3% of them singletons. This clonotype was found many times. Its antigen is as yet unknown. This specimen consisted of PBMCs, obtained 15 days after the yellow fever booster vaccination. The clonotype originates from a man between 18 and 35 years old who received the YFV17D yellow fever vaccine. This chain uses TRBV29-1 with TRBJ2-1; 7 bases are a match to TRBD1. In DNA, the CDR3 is TGCAGCGTTGAAGAAGGGACAGATTCTAATGAGCAGTTCTTC. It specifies CSVEEGTDSNEQFF.